This T cell receptor (beta chain) is drawn from a study of T cells in Graves' hyperthyroidism and ophthalmopathy. Authors of the study amplified TCR beta CDR3 regions from RNA transcripts. When the TCR CDR3 underwent first-round RT-PCR, the HTBI primer set was used. TCRdb reanalysed the multiplex PCR reads using MiXCR and keeps one entry per CDR3 protein. The table has a few hundred thousand distinct CDR3 sequences, 15% to 20% seen once; the top ten hold around 57%. The germline CDR1 and CDR2 sequences are SGHRS and YFSETQ. Trimming pared 3 bases from V and 1 base from J, leaving 8 bases between. The CDR3 covers 14 residues. This clonotype came up many times. In the ophthalmopathy cohort, Clinical Activity Score was at least 3, NOSPECS grade at least 4, and duration under 3 months. Together with thyroid ultrasound, orbital computed tomography, serum thyroxine and TRAb, clinical symptoms were used for diagnoses. Fresh peripheral blood, approximately 10 ml, yielded the PBMCs.

The clonotype was recovered from a woman aged 55-69 years with Graves' ophthalmopathy. Sequencing input: blood. The rearrangement uses TRBV5-1 and TRBJ1-3, with a possible D match to TRBD1 (6 bases). CDR3 protein: CASSSGTSGNTIYF. The CDR3 DNA reads as TGCGCCAGCAGCTCTGGGACATCTGGAAACACCATATATTTT.